The source of this T cell receptor beta chain is a study of T cells in Graves' hyperthyroidism and ophthalmopathy. The V gene lost 2 bases and the J gene lost 5 bases, with 7 bases spanning the gap. The CDR3 totals 14 residues. Germline values: CDR1 LNHNV, CDR2 YYDKDF (reference sequence). Authors of the study amplified TCR beta CDR3 regions from RNA transcripts. Initially, a first-round RT-PCR of the TCR CDR3 employed the HTBI primer set. TCRdb analysed the multiplex PCR reads with MiXCR anew, one entry per CDR3 protein. The table records some 530,000 distinct CDR3 sequences, under 25% of them present only once.

V and J are TRBV15 and TRBJ1-6; D perhaps matches TRBD1 (5 bases). The sequence came from a woman aged 70-85 years with Graves' ophthalmopathy. The sample taken for sequencing was blood. The CDR3 bases are TGTGCCACCAGCAGAAGGGGAGATAATTCACCCCTCCACTTT. Residues: CATSRRGDNSPLHF.